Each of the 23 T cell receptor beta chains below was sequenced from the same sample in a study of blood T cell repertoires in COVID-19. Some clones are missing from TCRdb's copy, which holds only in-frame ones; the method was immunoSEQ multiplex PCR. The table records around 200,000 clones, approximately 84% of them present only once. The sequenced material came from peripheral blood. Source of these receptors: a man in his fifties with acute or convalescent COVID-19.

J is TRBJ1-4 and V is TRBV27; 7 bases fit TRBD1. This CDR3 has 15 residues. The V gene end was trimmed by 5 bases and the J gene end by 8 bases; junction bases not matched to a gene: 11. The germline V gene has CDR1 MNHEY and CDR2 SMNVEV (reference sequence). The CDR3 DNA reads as TGTGCCAGCAGTCCCAGACAGGGATGGGGAGAAAAACTGTTTTTT. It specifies CASSPRQGWGEKLFF.

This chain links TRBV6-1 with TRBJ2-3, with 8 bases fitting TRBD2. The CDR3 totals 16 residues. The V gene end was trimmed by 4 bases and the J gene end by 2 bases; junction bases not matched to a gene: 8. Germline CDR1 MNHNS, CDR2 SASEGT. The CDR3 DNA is TGTGCCAGCAGTGGGCTAGCGGGTTCAATCACAGATACGCAGTATTTT. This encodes CASSGLAGSITDTQYF.

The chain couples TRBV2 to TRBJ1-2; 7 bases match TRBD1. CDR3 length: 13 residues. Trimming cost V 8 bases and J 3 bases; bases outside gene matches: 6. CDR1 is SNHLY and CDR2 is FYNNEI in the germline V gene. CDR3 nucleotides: TGTGCCAGCCGACTTACAGGGGACTATGGCTACACCTTC. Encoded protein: CASRLTGDYGYTF.

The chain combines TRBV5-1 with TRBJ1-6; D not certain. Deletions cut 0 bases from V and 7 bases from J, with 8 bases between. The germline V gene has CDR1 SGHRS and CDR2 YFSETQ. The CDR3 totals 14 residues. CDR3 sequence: CASSLEALNSPLHF. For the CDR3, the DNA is TGCGCCAGCAGCTTGGAAGCCCTAAATTCACCCCTCCACTTT. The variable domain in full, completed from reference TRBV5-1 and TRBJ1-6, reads KAGVTQTPRYLIKTRGQQVTLSCSPISGHRSVSWYQQTPGQGLQFLFEYFSETQRNKGNFPGRFSGRQFSNSRSEMNVSTLELGDSALYLCASSLEALNSPLHFGNGTRLTVT.

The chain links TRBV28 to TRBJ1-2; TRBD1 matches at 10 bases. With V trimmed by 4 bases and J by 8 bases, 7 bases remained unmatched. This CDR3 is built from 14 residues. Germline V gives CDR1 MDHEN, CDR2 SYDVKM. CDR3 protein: CASSSGQGYDGYTF. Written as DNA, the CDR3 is TGTGCCAGCAGTTCGGGACAGGGGTACGACGGCTACACCTTC.

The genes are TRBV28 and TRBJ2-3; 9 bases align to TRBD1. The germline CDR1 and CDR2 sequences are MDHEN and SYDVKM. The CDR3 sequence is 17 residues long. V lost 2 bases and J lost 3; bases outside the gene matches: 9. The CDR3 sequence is CASSLRPGQGKTDTQYF. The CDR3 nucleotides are TGTGCCAGCAGTTTAAGACCGGGACAGGGAAAAACAGATACGCAGTATTTT.

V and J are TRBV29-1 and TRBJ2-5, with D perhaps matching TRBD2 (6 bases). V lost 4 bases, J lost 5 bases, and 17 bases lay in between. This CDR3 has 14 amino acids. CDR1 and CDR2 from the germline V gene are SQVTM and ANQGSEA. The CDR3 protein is CSVGMGGSWETQYF. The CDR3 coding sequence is TGCAGCGTTGGCATGGGGGGTTCGTGGGAGACCCAGTACTTC.

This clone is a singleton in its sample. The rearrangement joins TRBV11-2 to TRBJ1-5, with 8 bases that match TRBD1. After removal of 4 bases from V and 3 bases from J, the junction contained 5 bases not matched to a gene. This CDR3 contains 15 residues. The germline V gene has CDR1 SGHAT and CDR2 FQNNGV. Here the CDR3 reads CASSSTGGFNQPQHF. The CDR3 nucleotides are TGTGCCAGCAGCTCAACAGGGGGGTTCAATCAGCCCCAGCATTTT.

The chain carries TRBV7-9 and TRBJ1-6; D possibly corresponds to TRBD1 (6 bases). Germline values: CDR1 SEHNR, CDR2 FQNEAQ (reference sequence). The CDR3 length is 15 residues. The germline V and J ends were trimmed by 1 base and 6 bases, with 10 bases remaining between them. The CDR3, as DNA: TGTGCCAGCAGCTTAGGGGCAGGGGTTAATTCACCCCTCCACTTT. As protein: CASSLGAGVNSPLHF.

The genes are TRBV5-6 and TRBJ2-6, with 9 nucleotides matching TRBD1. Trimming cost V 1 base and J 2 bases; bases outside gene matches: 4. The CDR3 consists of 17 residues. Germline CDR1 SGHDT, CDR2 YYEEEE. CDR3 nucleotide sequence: TGTGCCAGCAGCTTGTGGACAGGGGAAGCTGGGGCCAACGTCCTGACTTTC. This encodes CASSLWTGEAGANVLTF.

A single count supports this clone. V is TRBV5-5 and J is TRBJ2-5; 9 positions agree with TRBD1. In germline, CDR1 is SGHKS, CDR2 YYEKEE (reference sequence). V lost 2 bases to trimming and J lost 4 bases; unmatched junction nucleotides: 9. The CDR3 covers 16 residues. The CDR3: CASSFGSGQGLETQYF. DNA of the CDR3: TGTGCCAGCAGCTTCGGGTCTGGACAGGGGCTAGAGACCCAGTACTTC.

CDR3 sequence (DNA): TGTGCCAGCTCACCACAAACAGGGACTAATGAAAAACTGTTTTTT. Translation: CASSPQTGTNEKLFF. The chain employs TRBV18 and TRBJ1-4; D might be TRBD1 (6 bases). Germline V CDR1 and CDR2: KGHSH, LQKENI. The V end was cut by 1 base, the J end by 2 bases, with 8 bases between. This CDR3 comprises 15 residues. Full variable domain (rest looked up from reference TRBV18 and TRBJ1-4): NAGVMQNPRHLVRRRGQEARLRCSPMKGHSHVYWYRQLPEEGLKFMVYLQKENIIDESGMPKERFSAEFPKEGPSILRIQQVVRGDSAAYFCASSPQTGTNEKLFFGSGTQLSVL.

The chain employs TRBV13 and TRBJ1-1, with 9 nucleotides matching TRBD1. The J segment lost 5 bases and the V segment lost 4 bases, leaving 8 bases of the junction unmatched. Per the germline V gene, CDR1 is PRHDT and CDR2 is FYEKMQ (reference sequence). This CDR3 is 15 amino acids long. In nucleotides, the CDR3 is TGTGCCAGCAGCTCCACAGGGGGCGCGATTACTGAAGCTTTCTTT. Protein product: CASSSTGGAITEAFF.

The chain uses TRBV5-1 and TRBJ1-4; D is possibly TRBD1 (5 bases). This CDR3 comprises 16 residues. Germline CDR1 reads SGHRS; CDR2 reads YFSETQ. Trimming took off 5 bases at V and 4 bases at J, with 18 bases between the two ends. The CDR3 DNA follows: TGCGCCAGCAGTTCCTGGGATCTCCAGGGTAATGAAAAACTGTTTTTT. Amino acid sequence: CASSSWDLQGNEKLFF.

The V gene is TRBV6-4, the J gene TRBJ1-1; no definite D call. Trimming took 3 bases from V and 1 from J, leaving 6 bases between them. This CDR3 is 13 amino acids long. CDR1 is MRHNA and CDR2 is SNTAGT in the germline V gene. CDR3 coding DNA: TGTGCCAGCAGTGAGCAGGAGAACACTGAAGCTTTCTTT. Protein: CASSEQENTEAFF.

CDR3 coding DNA: TGCGCCAGCAGCCAAGCATCCATTAACACTGAAGCTTTCTTT. This sequence encodes CASSQASINTEAFF. The chain joins TRBV4-1 to TRBJ1-1; D uncertain. This CDR3 spans 14 amino acids. V was pared by 1 base and J by 2 bases, with 8 bases between. CDR1 is MGHRA and CDR2 is YSYEKL in the germline V gene.

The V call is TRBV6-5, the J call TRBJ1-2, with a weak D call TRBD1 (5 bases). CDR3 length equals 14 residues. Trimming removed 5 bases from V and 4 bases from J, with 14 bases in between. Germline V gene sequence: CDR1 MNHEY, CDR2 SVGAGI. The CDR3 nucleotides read TGTGCCAGCAGTCCCGGGGGAGGGCGCTATGGCTACACCTTC. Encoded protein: CASSPGGGRYGYTF.

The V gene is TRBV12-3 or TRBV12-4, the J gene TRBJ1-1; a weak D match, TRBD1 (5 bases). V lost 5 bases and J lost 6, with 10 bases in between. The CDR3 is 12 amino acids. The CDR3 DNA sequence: TGTGCCAGCAGTCCCAGGGAAGCTGAAGCTTTCTTT. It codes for CASSPREAEAFF.

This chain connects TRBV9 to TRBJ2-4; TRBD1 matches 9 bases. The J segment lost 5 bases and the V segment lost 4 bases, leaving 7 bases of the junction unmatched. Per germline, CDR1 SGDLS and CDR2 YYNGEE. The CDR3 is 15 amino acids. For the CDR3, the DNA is TGTGCCAGCAGCCTCCAACAGGGGGCGGAAAACATTCAGTACTTC. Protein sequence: CASSLQQGAENIQYF.

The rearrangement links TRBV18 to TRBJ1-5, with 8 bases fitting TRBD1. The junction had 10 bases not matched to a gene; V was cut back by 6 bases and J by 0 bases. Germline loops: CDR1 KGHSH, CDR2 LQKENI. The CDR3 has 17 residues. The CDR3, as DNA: TGTGCCAGCTCTCTATTGGGGACAGGCGATAGCAATCAGCCCCAGCATTTT. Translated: CASSLLGTGDSNQPQHF.

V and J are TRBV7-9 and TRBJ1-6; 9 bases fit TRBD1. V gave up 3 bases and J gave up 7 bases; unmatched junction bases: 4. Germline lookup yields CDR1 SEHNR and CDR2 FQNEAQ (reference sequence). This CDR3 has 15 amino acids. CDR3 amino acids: CASSFAGTGNSPLHF. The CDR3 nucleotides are TGTGCCAGCAGCTTTGCCGGGACAGGGAATTCACCCCTCCACTTT.

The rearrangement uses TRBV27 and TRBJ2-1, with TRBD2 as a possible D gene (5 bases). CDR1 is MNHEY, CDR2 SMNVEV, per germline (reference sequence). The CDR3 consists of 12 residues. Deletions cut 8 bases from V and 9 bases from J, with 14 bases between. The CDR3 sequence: CASGWTESEQFF. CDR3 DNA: TGTGCCAGCGGGTGGACTGAGAGTGAGCAGTTCTTC.

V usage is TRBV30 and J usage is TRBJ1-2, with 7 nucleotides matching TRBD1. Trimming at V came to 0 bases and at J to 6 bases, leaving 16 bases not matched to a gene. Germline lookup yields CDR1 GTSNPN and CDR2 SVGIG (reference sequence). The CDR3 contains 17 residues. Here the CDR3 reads CAWSVPGQGGNINGYTF. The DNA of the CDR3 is TGTGCCTGGAGTGTACCCGGCCAGGGGGGTAATATCAATGGCTACACCTTC. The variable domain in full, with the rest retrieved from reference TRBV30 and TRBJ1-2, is SQTIHQWPATLVQPVGSPLSLECTVEGTSNPNLYWYRQAAGRGLQLLFYSVGIGQISSEVPQNLSASRPQDRQFILSSKKLLLSDSGFYLCAWSVPGQGGNINGYTFGSGTRLTVV.